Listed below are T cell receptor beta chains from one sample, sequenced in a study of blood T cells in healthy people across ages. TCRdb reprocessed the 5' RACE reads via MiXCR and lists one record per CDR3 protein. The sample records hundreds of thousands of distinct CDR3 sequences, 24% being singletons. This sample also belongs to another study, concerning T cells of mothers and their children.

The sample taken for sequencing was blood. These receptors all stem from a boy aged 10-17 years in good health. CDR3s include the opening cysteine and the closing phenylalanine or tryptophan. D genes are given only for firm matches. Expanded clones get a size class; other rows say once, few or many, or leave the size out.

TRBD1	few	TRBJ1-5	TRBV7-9	TGTGCCAGCAGCTCCGGACAGGGGGCCGAGCCCCAGCATTTT	CASSSGQGAEPQHF
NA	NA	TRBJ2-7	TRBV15	TGTGCCACCAGCAGCGGGTTGCGGACAGCCTACGAGCAGTACTTC	CATSSGLRTAYEQYF
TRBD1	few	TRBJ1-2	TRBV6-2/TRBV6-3	TGTGCCGCATCAAGAGGACAGGCAAACTATGGCTACACCTTC	CAASRGQANYGYTF
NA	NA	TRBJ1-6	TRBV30	TGTGCCTGGAGTGTGCCCAGGGCCCCAGGTTCACCCCTCCACTTT	CAWSVPRAPGSPLHF
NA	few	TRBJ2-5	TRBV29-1	TGCAGCGTTGTTCGACTTATCAGGAGAAAAGAGACCCAGTACTTC	CSVVRLIRRKETQYF
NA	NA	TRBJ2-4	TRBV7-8	TGTGCCAGCAGCTCCTACGCTAGGGTCGAAGCCAAAAACATTCAGTACTTC	CASSSYARVEAKNIQYF
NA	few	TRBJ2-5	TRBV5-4	TGTGCCAGCAGCTTGGGAGTGGATCTCTCGGGGGAGACCCAGTACTTC	CASSLGVDLSGETQYF
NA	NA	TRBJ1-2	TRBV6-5	TGTGCCAGCAGACCGACGGTGTTCTATGGCTACACCTTC	CASRPTVFYGYTF
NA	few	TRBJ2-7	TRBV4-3	TGCGCCAGCAGCCAAGATGGACGGTACGAGCAGTACTTC	CASSQDGRYEQYF
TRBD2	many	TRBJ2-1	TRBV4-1	TGCGCCAGCAGCCTTGTCCTAGCGGGAGTCTACAATGAGCAGTTCTTC	CASSLVLAGVYNEQFF
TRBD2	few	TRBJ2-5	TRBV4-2	TGTGCCAGCAGCCCCGGGACAGGGACTAGCGGGTCGGAGACCCAGTACTTC	CASSPGTGTSGSETQYF
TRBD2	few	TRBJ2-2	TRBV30	TGTGCCTGGAAAGCGGGGGGGGATACCGGGGAGCTGTTTTTT	CAWKAGGDTGELFF
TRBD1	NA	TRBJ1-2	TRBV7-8	TGTGCCAGCAGCTCGAATACGGACAGGGAAGGGGGCTATGGCTACACCTTC	CASSSNTDREGGYGYTF
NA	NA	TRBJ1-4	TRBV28	TGTGCCAGCAGCCAATCCAGGGGCACGACTAACGAAAAACTGTTTTTT	CASSQSRGTTNEKLFF
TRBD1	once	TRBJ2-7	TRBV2	TGTGCCAGTCGGACCACAGGGGGCTACGAGCAGTACTTC	CASRTTGGYEQYF
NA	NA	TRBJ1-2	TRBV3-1	TGTGCCAGCAGCGCGTCTTTTAGGGGCTACACCTTC	CASSASFRGYTF
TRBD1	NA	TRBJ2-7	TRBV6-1	TGTGCCAGCAGGCGACCGGTGGACAGGGGGCAAAGAAGGGTCTACGAGCAGTACTTC	CASRRPVDRGQRRVYEQYF
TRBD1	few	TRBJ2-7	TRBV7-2	TGTGCCAGCAGCTTAGGGGACAGGGCTAGGGACGAGCAGTACTTC	CASSLGDRARDEQYF
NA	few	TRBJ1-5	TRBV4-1	TGCGCCAGCAGCCAAGACCACAGGGCGTACGGCAATCAGCCCCAGCATTTT	CASSQDHRAYGNQPQHF